This TCR beta chain was sequenced in a study of blood T cell repertoires in COVID-19. Background on the study: Some COVID-19 samples were acute and others convalescent; all came from the United States, Italy and Spain.

Clones were read by immunoSEQ multiplex PCR, and TCRdb kept only the in-frame ones, dropping some. This sample has around 95,000 clones; almost 80% occur once, and the top ten carry 9% to 14%. The CDR3 contains 13 residues. Losses at the gene ends were 6 bases for V and 6 bases for J; bases not matched to a gene: 3. The source of this sequence is a woman in her 70s with acute or convalescent COVID-19. The chain combines TRBV12-3 or TRBV12-4 with TRBJ2-2, with 8 bases aligning to TRBD2. Sequencing used peripheral blood. In DNA form, the CDR3 reads TGTGCCAGCAGGACTAGCGAAGCCGGGGAGCTGTTTTTT. It translates to CASRTSEAGELFF.